These 8 T cell receptor beta chains came from one sample sequenced in a study of T cells in Graves' hyperthyroidism and ophthalmopathy. RNA transcripts provided the source from which TCR beta CDR3 regions were amplified. First-round RT-PCR of the TCR CDR3 relied on the HTBI primer set. TCRdb passed the multiplex PCR reads through MiXCR, listing each CDR3 protein once. Of some 490,000 distinct CDR3 sequences in the sample, around a fifth were seen once. Sequencing was done on a sample of blood. The source of these receptors is a woman between 65 and 79 years old with Graves' ophthalmopathy.

In its sample, this clonotype was seen many times. The chain is built from TRBV3-1 and TRBJ1-1, with D possibly TRBD1 on 5 matching bases. Germline CDR1 is LGHDT and CDR2 is YNNKEL (reference sequence). The V end lost 4 bases, the J end lost 5 bases, and 11 bases lay between the germline ends. The CDR3 is 13 amino acids. CDR3 in amino acids: CASSRNWGTEAFF. Here the CDR3 DNA reads TGTGCCAGCAGCCGCAACTGGGGGACTGAAGCTTTCTTT.

The genes are TRBV7-9 and TRBJ2-3; 9 bases map to TRBD2. Germline V CDR1 and CDR2: SEHNR, FQNEAQ (reference sequence). With 1 base clipped from V and 5 bases from J, the junction kept 10 bases outside the gene matches. The CDR3 sequence is 17 residues long. CDR3 region: CASSLGGLREGRDTQYF. The DNA of the CDR3 is TGTGCCAGCAGCTTAGGTGGTTTGCGGGAGGGAAGAGATACGCAGTATTTT.

This clonotype has only a few counts. The rearrangement links TRBV10-3 to TRBJ1-1; D gene unclear. Germline V CDR1 and CDR2: ENHRY, SYGVKD. The V gene lost 3 bases and the J gene lost 6 bases, with 8 bases spanning the gap. This CDR3 contains 12 residues. The CDR3 DNA is TGTGCCATCAGTGAAGGAATTTCTGAAGCTTTCTTT. This codes for CAISEGISEAFF.

J is TRBJ1-5 and V is TRBV28; 7 bases fit TRBD1. Germline values: CDR1 MDHEN, CDR2 SYDVKM. J was trimmed by 2 bases and V by 6 bases; bases with no gene match: 10. This CDR3 region has 16 residues. The CDR3, as DNA: TGTGCCAGCAGCCCCCTACAGGGGCCGGGCAATCAGCCCCAGCATTTT. Its translation is CASSPLQGPGNQPQHF.

This clonotype was counted only a few times. The V gene is TRBV12-3 or TRBV12-4, the J gene TRBJ2-4, with 7 bases matching TRBD2. CDR3 length: 13 amino acids. The V gene end was trimmed by 6 bases and the J gene end by 11 bases; junction bases not matched to a gene: 10. Here the CDR3 reads CASSPGLVAVQYF. CDR3 in DNA: TGTGCCAGCAGCCCCGGACTAGTTGCAGTTCAGTACTTC.

The rearrangement uses TRBV20-1 and TRBJ2-5; TRBD1 or TRBD2 may be the D gene (6 bases each). V dropped 0 bases and J dropped 5 bases, with 10 bases sitting between them. The CDR3 has 13 amino acids. In germline, CDR1 is DFQATT, CDR2 SNEGSKA (reference sequence). DNA for the CDR3: TGCAGTGCTAGAGATAGGGGGGCGGAGACCCAGTACTTC. It is translated as CSARDRGAETQYF.

A few counts support this clonotype. The chain uses TRBV20-1 and TRBJ2-2; TRBD1 aligns across 9 bases. Germline V CDR1 and CDR2: DFQATT, SNEGSKA (reference sequence). The CDR3 contains 12 residues. J lost 6 bases, V lost 4 bases, and 0 bases had no gene match. CDR3 nucleotide sequence: TGCAGTGCTAACAGGGGGCCCGGGGAGCTGTTTTTT. Translation: CSANRGPGELFF.

This clonotype came up a few times. The V call is TRBV19, the J call TRBJ2-3; 9 bases line up with TRBD1. The CDR3 has 17 amino acids. Germline lookup yields CDR1 LNHDA and CDR2 SQIVND (reference sequence). V trimming: 5 bases; J trimming: 5 bases; junction bases outside the gene matches: 14. CDR3 sequence: CASSPFLQGATEDTQYF. The CDR3 bases are TGTGCCAGTAGTCCATTCTTACAGGGGGCGACAGAAGATACGCAGTATTTT.